This T cell receptor (beta chain) came from a study of cytomegalovirus exposure and HLA in healthy donors. Findings and caveats of the study: CMV serostatus was the sole immune exposure data available. Researchers counted roughly 160 TCR beta chains as cytomegalovirus-associated.

CDR1 and CDR2 from the germline V gene are MGHDK and SYGVNS. CDR3 length: 13 residues. V lost 4 bases to trimming and J lost 4 bases, with 10 bases between them. Use of 60 Vbeta and 13 Jbeta primers characterized the PCR. Profiling relied on immunoSEQ multiplex PCR, and the TCRdb table lists in-frame clones only, not all of them. The top ten hold about 3.3% of the sample, which has around 99,000 clones, about 78% seen once. Concerning this clone: Its target is not known.

This receptor was obtained from a man aged 40-55 years in good health and CMV-seronegative. The chain uses TRBV25-1 and TRBJ1-2; D uncertain. Sequences were obtained from PBMCs. The CDR3 loop is CASSAGVGYGYTF. CDR3 nucleotide sequence: TGTGCCAGCAGTGCCGGGGTTGGCTATGGCTACACCTTC.